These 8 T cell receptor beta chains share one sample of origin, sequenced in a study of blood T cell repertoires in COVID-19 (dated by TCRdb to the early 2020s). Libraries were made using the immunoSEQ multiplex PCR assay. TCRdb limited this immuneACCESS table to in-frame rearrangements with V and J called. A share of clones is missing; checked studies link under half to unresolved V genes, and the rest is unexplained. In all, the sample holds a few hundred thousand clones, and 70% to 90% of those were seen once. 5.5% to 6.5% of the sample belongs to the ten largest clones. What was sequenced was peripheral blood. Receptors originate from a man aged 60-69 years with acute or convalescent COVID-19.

In DNA, the CDR3 is TGTGCCAGCAGCTTAGGTCTCGCCCGGGATGGCTACACCTTC. Residues: CASSLGLARDGYTF. J is TRBJ1-2 and V is TRBV11-2; D remains unclear. V lost 1 base and J lost 6, with 12 bases in between. Germline lookup yields CDR1 SGHAT and CDR2 FQNNGV. This CDR3 region has 14 residues.

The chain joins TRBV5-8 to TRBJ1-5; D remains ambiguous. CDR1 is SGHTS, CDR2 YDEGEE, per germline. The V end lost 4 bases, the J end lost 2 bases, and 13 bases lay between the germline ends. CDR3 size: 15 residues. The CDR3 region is CASSPRVSGNQPQHF. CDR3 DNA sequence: TGTGCCAGCAGCCCGAGGGTGAGCGGCAATCAGCCCCAGCATTTT.

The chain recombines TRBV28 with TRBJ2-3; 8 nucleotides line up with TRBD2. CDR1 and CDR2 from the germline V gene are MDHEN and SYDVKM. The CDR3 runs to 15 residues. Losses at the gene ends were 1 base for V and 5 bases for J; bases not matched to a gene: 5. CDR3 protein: CASSLFGGRRDTQYF. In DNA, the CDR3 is TGTGCCAGCAGTTTATTCGGCGGGAGGAGAGATACGCAGTATTTT.

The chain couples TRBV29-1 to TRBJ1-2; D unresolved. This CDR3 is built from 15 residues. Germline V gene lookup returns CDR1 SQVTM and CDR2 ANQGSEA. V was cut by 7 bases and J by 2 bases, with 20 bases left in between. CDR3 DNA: TGCAGCGCCTGGGAGAGTGACACCCACAACTATGGCTACACCTTC. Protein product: CSAWESDTHNYGYTF.

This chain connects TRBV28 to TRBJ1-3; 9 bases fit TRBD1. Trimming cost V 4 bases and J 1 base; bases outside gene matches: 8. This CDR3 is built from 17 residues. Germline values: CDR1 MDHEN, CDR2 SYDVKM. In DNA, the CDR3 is TGTGCCAGCAGTTCCTCCGGGACAGGGAAGTCTGGAAACACCATATATTTT. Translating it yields CASSSSGTGKSGNTIYF. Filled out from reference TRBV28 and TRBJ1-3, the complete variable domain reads DVKVTQSSRYLVKRTGEKVFLECVQDMDHENMFWYRQDPGLGLRLIYFSYDVKMKEKGDIPEGYSVSREKKERFSLILESASTNQTSMYLCASSSSGTGKSGNTIYFGEGSWLTVV.

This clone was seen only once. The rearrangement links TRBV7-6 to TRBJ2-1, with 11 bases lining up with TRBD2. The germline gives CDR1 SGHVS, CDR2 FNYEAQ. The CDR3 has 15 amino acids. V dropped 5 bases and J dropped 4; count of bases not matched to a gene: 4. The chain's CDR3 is CASSQTSGVYNEQFF. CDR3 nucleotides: TGTGCCAGCAGCCAGACTAGCGGGGTTTACAATGAGCAGTTCTTC.

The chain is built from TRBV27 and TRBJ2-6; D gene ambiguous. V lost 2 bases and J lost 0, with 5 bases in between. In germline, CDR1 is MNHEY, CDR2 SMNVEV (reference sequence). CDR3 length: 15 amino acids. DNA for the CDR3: TGTGCCAGCAGTTTACTTCCCTCTGGGGCCAACGTCCTGACTTTC. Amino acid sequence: CASSLLPSGANVLTF.

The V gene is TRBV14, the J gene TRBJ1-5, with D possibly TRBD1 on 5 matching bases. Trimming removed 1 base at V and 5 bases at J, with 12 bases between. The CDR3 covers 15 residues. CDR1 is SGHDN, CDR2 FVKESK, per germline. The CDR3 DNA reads TGTGCCAGCAGCCAAGTGGCAGGGTCGGATCAGCCCCAGCATTTT. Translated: CASSQVAGSDQPQHF.